This TCR beta chain stems from a study of cytomegalovirus exposure and HLA in healthy donors. Study-level results: Specificity for CMV antigens was confirmed in vitro for three of the CMV-associated chains.

The V gene's germline CDR1 is LGHNA and CDR2 YNFKEQ. V lost 3 bases to trimming and J lost 5 bases; unmatched junction nucleotides: 10. This CDR3 is 15 amino acids long. As regards this clone: As yet, its antigen is unknown.

The assay was immunoSEQ multiplex PCR, and TCRdb's table has in-frame clones only and misses some. Of about 58,000 clones in the sample, over 85% were seen once. The sequencing input was PBMCs. This clonotype originated in a man aged 18-30 years in good health and CMV-seronegative. The V call is TRBV4-2, the J call TRBJ2-7; TRBD2 matches at 7 bases. The CDR3 spells CASSQASGKMNEQYF. The CDR3 coding sequence is TGTGCCAGCAGCCAGGCAAGCGGGAAGATGAACGAGCAGTACTTC.